The 7 T cell receptor beta chains listed next were all sequenced from one sample in a study of tumor and adjacent non-tumor tissue in lung cancer. TCRbeta libraries were built with three rounds of nested PCR, modified from ARM-PCR. A single record per CDR3 protein comes from TCRdb applying MiXCR to the multiplex PCR reads. The sample has some 100,000 distinct CDR3 sequences, 80% seen once. The template was RNA from unsorted bulk tissue. This non-tumor lung sample came from over 3 cm beyond the tumor edge. Sequencing used distant non-tumor lung tissue. The receptors originated from a man in his sixties with small cell lung cancer.

Worth noting for this clonotype: Its ends do not fully match the called genes, so a read error is possible. The CDR3 here is CVSSLVATTNEQFF. In DNA form, the CDR3 reads TGTGTCAGCAGCTTGGTGGCCACAACTAATGAGCAGTTCTTC. This sequence joins TRBV5-5 and TRBJ2-1, with D hard to call. Germline V CDR1 and CDR2: SGHKS, YYEKEE (reference sequence). The CDR3 is 14 amino acids.

As concerns this clonotype: A junction boundary mismatches the germline segment, possibly from a read error. The chain joins TRBV6-5 to TRBJ2-1, with D possibly TRBD2 on 7 matching bases. Germline lookup yields CDR1 MNHEY and CDR2 SVGAGI. The CDR3 extends over 17 amino acids. The CDR3 sequence is CASSYSIWGLADNQQFF. The CDR3 coding sequence is TGTGCCAGCAGTTACTCAATCTGGGGGCTAGCGGACAATCAGCAGTTCTTC.

This clonotype has at least ten counts. One end of the junction fails to match germline, which may point to a read error. The chain links TRBV6-2 or TRBV6-3 to TRBJ2-1; D ambiguous. The germline gives CDR1 MNHEY, CDR2 SVGEGT. The CDR3 extends over 13 amino acids. The CDR3 loop reads CVSSYSRIVEQFF. In DNA, the CDR3 is TGTGTCAGCAGTTACTCGAGGATTGTGGAGCAGTTCTTC.

By its share, this clonotype is medium-sized (0.01 to 0.1%). The chain joins TRBV4-1 to TRBJ2-7; 13 nucleotides line up with TRBD2. With V trimmed by 4 bases and J by 7 bases, 10 bases remained unmatched. The germline V gene encodes CDR1 MGHRA and CDR2 YSYEKL. The CDR3 is 16 amino acids. The CDR3 is CASSPELAGGPGEQYF. CDR3 bases: TGCGCCAGCAGCCCTGAACTAGCGGGAGGGCCCGGGGAGCAGTACTTC.

This clonotype was found many times. V is TRBV20-1 and J is TRBJ1-1; D gene unclear. The CDR3 is 11 residues long. V lost 0 bases to trimming and J lost 11 bases, with 10 bases between them. Germline CDR1 reads DFQATT; CDR2 reads SNEGSKA (reference sequence). CDR3 amino acids: CSARDQSRAFF. CDR3 sequence (DNA): TGCAGTGCTAGAGATCAATCTAGGGCTTTCTTT.

With regard to this clonotype: The CDR3 end shows no conserved phenylalanine or tryptophan, and so a read error is likely. V and J are TRBV29-1 and TRBJ2-3, with D unclear. The CDR3 sequence is 13 residues long. The germline CDR1 and CDR2 sequences are SQVTM and ANQGSEA. The CDR3 loop reads CSVDTAVTDRQYC. For the CDR3, the DNA is TGCAGCGTTGATACCGCGGTCACAGATAGGCAGTATTGT.

Points on this clonotype: In this CDR3 the conserved last residue, phenylalanine or tryptophan, is missing, so a read error is likely. V and J are TRBV11-2 and TRBJ2-5, with TRBD2 matching 9 bases. The CDR3 runs 16 residues. The V gene's germline CDR1 is SGHAT and CDR2 FQNNGV. In nucleotides, the CDR3 is TGTGCCAGCAGGTTAAGACTAGCGGAGTACCAAGAGAACCAGTACTTA. Translated: CASRLRLAEYQENQYL.